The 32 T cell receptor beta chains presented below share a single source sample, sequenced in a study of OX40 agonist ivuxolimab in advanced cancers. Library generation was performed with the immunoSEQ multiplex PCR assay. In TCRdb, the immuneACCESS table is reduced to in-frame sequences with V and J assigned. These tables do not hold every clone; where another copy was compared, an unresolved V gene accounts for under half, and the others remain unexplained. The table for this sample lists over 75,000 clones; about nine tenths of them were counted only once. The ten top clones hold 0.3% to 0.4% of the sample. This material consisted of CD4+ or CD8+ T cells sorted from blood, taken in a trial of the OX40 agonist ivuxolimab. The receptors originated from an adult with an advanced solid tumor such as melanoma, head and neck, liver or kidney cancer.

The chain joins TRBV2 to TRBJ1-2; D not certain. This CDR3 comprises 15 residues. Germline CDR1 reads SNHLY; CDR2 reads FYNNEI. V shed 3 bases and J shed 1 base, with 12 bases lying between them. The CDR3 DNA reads TGTGCCAGCAGTGAGGCGGAGCTTAGTAACTATGGCTACACCTTC. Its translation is CASSEAELSNYGYTF. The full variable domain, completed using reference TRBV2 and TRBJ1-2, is EPEVTQTPSHQVTQMGQEVILRCVPISNHLYFYWYRQILGQKVEFLVSFYNNEISEKSEIFDDQFSVERPDGSNFTLKIRSTKLEDSAMYFCASSEAELSNYGYTFGSGTRLTVV.

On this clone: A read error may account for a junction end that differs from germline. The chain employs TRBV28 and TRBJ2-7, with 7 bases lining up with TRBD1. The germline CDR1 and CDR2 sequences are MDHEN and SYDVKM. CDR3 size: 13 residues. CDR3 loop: CASSPQPGQRTNF. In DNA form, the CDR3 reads TGTGCCAGCAGCCCCCAGCCGGGACAGAGAACCAATTTC.

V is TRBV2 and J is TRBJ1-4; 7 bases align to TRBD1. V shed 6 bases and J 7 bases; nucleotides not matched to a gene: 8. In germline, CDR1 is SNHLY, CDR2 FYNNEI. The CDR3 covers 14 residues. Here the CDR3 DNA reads TGTGCCAGCAGCCAGGGACAGACCCGTGAAAAACTGTTTTTT. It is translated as CASSQGQTREKLFF.

The CDR3 loop is CASRPRQNSNQPQHF. The CDR3 bases are TGTGCCAGCAGACCCAGACAGAATAGCAATCAGCCCCAGCATTTT. The genes are TRBV27 and TRBJ1-5; D might be TRBD1 (5 bases). The CDR3 contains 15 residues. Deletions cut 6 bases from V and 0 bases from J, with 12 bases between. CDR1 and CDR2 from the germline V gene are MNHEY and SMNVEV (reference sequence).

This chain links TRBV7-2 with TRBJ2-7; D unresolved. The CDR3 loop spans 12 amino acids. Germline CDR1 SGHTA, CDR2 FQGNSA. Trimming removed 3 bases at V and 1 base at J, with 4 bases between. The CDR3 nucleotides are TGTGCCAGCAGCTTGACGTCCTACGAGCAGTACTTC. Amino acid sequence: CASSLTSYEQYF.

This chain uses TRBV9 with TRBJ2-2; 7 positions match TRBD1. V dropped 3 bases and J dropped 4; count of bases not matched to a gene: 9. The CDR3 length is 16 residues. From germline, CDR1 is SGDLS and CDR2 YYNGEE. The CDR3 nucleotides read TGTGCCAGCAGCGGCCACCTGGGACAGATCACCGGGGAGCTGTTTTTT. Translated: CASSGHLGQITGELFF.

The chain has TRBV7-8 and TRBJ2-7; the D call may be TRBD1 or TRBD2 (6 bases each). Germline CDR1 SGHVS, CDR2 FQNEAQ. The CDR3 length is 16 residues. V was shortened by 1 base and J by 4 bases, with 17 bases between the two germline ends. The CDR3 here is CASSLDTGGGIYEQYF. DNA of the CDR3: TGTGCCAGCAGCTTAGACACAGGAGGGGGGATTTACGAGCAGTACTTC.

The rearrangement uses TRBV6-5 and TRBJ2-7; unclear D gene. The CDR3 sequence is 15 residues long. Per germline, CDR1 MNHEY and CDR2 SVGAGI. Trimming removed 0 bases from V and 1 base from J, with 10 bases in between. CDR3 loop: CASSYSSRSSYEQYF. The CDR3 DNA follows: TGTGCCAGCAGTTACTCGAGCAGGTCTTCCTACGAGCAGTACTTC.

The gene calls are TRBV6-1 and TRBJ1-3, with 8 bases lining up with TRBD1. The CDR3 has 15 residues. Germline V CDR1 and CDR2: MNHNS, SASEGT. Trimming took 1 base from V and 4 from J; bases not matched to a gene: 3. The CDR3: CASSEGAGGGNTIYF. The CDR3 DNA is TGTGCCAGCAGTGAAGGAGCAGGGGGCGGAAACACCATATATTTT.

The CDR3, as DNA: TGTGCCAGCAGCTTAGTTATCACCGGGGAGCTGTTTTTT. This encodes CASSLVITGELFF. The chain uses TRBV7-2 and TRBJ2-2; no firm D call. Germline V gives CDR1 SGHTA, CDR2 FQGNSA. Trimming took off 1 base at V and 4 bases at J, with 4 bases between the two ends. The CDR3 runs 13 residues. The full variable domain, its missing parts supplied by reference TRBV7-2 and TRBJ2-2, is GAGVSQSPSNKVTEKGKDVELRCDPISGHTALYWYRQSLGQGLEFLIYFQGNSAPDKSGLPSDRFSAERTGGSVSTLTIQRTQQEDSAVYLCASSLVITGELFFGEGSRLTVL.

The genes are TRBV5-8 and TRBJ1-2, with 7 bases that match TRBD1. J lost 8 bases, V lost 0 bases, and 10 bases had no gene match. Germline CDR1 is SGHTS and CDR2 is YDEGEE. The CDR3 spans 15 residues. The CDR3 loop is CASSLERRGLQGYTF. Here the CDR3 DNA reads TGTGCCAGCAGCTTGGAACGTAGGGGGCTTCAAGGCTACACCTTC.

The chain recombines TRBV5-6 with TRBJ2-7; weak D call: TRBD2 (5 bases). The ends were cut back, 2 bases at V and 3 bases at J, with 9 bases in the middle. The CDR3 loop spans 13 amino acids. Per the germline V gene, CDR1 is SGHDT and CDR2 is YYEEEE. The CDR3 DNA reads TGTGCCAGCAGCTTACGGGGATACTACGAGCAGTACTTC. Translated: CASSLRGYYEQYF.

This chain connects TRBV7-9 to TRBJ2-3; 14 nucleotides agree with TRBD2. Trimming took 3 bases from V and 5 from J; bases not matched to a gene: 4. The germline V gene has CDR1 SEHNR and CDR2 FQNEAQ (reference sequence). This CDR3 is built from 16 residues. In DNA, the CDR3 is TGTGCCAGCAGCTTGGGACTAGCGGGAGTGGGAGATACGCAGTATTTT. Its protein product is CASSLGLAGVGDTQYF.

Here the CDR3 reads CASSLSAAYEQYF. As DNA, the CDR3 is TGTGCCAGCAGCTTGAGTGCGGCCTACGAGCAGTACTTC. The chain has TRBV5-6 and TRBJ2-7; no clear D. The V gene lost 1 base and the J gene lost 2 bases, with 7 bases spanning the gap. Germline lookup yields CDR1 SGHDT and CDR2 YYEEEE. The CDR3 covers 13 residues. The full variable domain, rest sourced from reference TRBV5-6 and TRBJ2-7, is DAGVTQSPTHLIKTRGQQVTLRCSPKSGHDTVSWYQQALGQGPQFIFQYYEEEERQRGNFPDRFSGHQFPNYSSELNVNALLLGDSALYLCASSLSAAYEQYFGPGTRLTVT.

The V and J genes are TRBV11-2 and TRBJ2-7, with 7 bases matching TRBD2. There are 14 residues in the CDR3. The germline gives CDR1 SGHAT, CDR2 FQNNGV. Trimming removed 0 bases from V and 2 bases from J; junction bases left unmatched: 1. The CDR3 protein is CASSLDRGAYEQYF. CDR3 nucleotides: TGTGCCAGCAGCTTAGATCGGGGGGCCTACGAGCAGTACTTC. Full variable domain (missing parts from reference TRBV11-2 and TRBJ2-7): EAGVAQSPRYKIIEKRQSVAFWCNPISGHATLYWYQQILGQGPKLLIQFQNNGVVDDSQLPKDRFSAERLKGVDSTLKIQPAKLEDSAVYLCASSLDRGAYEQYFGPGTRLTVT.

The CDR3 sequence is CASSMGQLNYGYTF. DNA of the CDR3: TGCGCCAGCAGCATGGGACAGCTTAACTATGGCTACACCTTC. The genes are TRBV5-1 and TRBJ1-2; TRBD1 aligns across 7 bases. This CDR3 has 14 residues. Germline CDR1 SGHRS, CDR2 YFSETQ. V lost 4 bases and J lost 1; bases outside the gene matches: 4.

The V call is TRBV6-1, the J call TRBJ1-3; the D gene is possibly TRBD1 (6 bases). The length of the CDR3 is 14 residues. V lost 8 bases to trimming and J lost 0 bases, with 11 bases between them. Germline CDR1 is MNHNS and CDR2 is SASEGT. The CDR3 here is CASQRGASGNTIYF. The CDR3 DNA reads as TGTGCCAGCCAGAGGGGGGCCTCTGGAAACACCATATATTTT.

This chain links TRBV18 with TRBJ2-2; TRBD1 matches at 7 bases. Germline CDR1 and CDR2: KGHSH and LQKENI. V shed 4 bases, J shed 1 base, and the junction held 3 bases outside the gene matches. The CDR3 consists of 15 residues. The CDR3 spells CASSQGAVNTGELFF. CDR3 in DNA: TGTGCCAGCTCACAGGGGGCCGTGAACACCGGGGAGCTGTTTTTT.

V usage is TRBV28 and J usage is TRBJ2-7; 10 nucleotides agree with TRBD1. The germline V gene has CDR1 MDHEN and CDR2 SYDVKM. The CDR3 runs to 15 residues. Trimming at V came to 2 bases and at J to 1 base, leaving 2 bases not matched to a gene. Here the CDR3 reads CASSLEGQGSYEQYF. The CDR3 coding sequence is TGTGCCAGCAGTTTAGAGGGACAGGGGTCCTACGAGCAGTACTTC.

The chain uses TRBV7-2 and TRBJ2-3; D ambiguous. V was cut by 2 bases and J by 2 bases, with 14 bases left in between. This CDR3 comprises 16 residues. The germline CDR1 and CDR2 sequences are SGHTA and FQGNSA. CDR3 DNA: TGTGCCAGCAGCTTAAGTTGGCTCCCTGCCACAGATACGCAGTATTTT. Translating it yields CASSLSWLPATDTQYF.

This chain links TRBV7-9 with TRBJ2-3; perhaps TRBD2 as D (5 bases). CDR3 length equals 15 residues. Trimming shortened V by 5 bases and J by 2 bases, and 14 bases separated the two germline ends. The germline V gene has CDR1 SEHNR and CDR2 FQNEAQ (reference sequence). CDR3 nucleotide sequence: TGTGCCAGCAGCCCTAAAAAGCGGTACACAGATACGCAGTATTTT. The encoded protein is CASSPKKRYTDTQYF.

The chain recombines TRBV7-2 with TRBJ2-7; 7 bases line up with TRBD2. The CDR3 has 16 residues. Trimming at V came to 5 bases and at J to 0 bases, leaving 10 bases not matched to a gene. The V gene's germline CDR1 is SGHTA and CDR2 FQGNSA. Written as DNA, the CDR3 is TGTGCCAGCAGCCCATTACTAGCGACTAGCTCCTACGAGCAGTACTTC. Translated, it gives CASSPLLATSSYEQYF. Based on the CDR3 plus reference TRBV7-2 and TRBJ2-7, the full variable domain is GAGVSQSPSNKVTEKGKDVELRCDPISGHTALYWYRQSLGQGLEFLIYFQGNSAPDKSGLPSDRFSAERTGGSVSTLTIQRTQQEDSAVYLCASSPLLATSSYEQYFGPGTRLTVT.

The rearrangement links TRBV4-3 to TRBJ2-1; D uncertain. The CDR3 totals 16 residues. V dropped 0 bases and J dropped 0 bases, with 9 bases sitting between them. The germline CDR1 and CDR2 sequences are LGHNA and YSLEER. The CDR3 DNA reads TGCGCCAGCAGCCAAGATCTACTGAGCTCCTACAATGAGCAGTTCTTC. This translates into CASSQDLLSSYNEQFF.

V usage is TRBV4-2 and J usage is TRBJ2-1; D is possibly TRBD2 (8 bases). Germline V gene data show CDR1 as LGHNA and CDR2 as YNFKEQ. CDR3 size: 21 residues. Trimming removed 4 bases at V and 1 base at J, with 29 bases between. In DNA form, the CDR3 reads TGTGCCAGCAGCCCGGGCAAGGGGGCGGGAGGCTATTACACGTCCTACAATGAGCAGTTCTTC. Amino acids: CASSPGKGAGGYYTSYNEQFF.

The DNA for the CDR3 is TGTGCCAGCAGCACGGGGGCAATGGAGACCCAGTACTTC. It yields the protein CASSTGAMETQYF. This sequence joins TRBV7-7 and TRBJ2-5, with D perhaps matching TRBD1 or TRBD2 (6 bases each). V lost 5 bases, J lost 5 bases, and 12 bases lay in between. CDR1 and CDR2 from the germline V gene are SSHAT and FNYEAQ (reference sequence). The CDR3 is 13 residues long.

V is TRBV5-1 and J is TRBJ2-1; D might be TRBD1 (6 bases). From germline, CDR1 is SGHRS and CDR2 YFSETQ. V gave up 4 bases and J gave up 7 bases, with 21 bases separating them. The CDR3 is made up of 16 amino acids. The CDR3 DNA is TGCGCCAGCAGCACCCACAGAGCTGGGGGCCAGAATGAGCAGTTCTTC. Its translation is CASSTHRAGGQNEQFF.

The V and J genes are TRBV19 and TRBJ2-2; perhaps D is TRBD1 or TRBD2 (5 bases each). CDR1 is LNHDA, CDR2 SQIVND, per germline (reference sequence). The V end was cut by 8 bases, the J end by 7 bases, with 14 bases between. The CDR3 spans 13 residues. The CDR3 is CASRGRVNGELFF. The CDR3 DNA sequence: TGTGCCAGTCGGGGCCGAGTGAACGGGGAGCTGTTTTTT.

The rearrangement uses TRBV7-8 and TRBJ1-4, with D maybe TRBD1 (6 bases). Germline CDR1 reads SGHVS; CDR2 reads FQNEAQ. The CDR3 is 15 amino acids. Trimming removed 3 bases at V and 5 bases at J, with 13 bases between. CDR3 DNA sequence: TGTGCCAGCAGCTTTGGACAGCAACTAAATGAAAAACTGTTTTTT. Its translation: CASSFGQQLNEKLFF.

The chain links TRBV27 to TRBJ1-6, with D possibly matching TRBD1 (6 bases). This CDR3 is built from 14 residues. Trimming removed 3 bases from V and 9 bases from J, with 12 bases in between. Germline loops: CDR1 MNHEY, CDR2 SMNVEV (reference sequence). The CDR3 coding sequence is TGTGCCAGCAGTTTCGGCAGGGACACTTCACCCCTCCACTTT. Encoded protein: CASSFGRDTSPLHF.

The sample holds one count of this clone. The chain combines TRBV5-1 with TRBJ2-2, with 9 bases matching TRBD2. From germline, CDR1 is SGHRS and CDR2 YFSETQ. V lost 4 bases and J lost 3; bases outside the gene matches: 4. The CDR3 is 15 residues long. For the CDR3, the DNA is TGCGCCAGCAGCACTAGCGGGTATGACACCGGGGAGCTGTTTTTT. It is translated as CASSTSGYDTGELFF.

CDR3 nucleotides: TGCGCCAGCAGCCAAGAGGGATACGACAATGAGCAGTTCTTC. Amino acids: CASSQEGYDNEQFF. This chain joins TRBV4-3 and TRBJ2-1, with unresolved D. Germline loops: CDR1 LGHNA, CDR2 YSLEER. This CDR3 is built from 14 residues. V was trimmed by 0 bases and J by 5 bases, leaving 8 bases between them.

The CDR3 loop is CASSWDRSRGYTF. CDR3 DNA sequence: TGTGCCAGCAGCTGGGACAGGTCGAGGGGCTACACCTTC. The V gene is TRBV6-5, the J gene TRBJ1-2, with 8 bases that match TRBD1. V dropped 6 bases and J dropped 8; count of bases not matched to a gene: 8. CDR3 size: 13 residues. CDR1 is MNHEY, CDR2 SVGAGI, per germline.